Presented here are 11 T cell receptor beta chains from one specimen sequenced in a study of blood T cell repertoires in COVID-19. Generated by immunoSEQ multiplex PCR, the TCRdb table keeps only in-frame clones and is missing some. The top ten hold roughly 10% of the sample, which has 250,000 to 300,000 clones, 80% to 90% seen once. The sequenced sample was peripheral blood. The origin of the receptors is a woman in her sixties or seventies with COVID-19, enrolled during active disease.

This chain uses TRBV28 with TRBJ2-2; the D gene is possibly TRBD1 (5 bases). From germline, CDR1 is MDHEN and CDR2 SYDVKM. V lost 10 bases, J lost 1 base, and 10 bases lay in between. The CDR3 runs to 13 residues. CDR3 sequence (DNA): TGTGCCACCCTGACAGAGAACACCGGGGAGCTGTTTTTT. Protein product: CATLTENTGELFF.

The CDR3 DNA follows: TGCAGCGTTGAGCGACTAGCGGGAGGCCTCACGCAGGAGACCCAGTACTTC. Protein sequence: CSVERLAGGLTQETQYF. This rearrangement joins TRBV29-1 to TRBJ2-5, with TRBD2 matching 13 bases. CDR3 length: 17 residues. The germline V gene has CDR1 SQVTM and CDR2 ANQGSEA. Trimming cost V 3 bases and J 5 bases; bases outside gene matches: 12.

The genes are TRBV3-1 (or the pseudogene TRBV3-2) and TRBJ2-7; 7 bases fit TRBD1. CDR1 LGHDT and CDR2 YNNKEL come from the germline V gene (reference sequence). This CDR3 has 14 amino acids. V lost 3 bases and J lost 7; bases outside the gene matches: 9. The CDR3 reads CASSQHGTVMEQYF. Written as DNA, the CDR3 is TGTGCCAGCAGCCAGCATGGGACAGTTATGGAGCAGTACTTC.

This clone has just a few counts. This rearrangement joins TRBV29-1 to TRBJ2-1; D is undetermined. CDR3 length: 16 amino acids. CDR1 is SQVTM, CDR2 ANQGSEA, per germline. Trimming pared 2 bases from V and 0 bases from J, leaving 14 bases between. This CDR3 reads CSVERTISSSYNEQFF. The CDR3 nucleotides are TGCAGCGTTGAAAGAACTATTTCTAGCTCCTACAATGAGCAGTTCTTC.

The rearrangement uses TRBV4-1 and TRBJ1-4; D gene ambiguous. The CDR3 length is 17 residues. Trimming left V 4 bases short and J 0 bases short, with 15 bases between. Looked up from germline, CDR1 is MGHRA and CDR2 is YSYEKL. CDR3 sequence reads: CASSPRTEGATNEKLFF. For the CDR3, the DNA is TGCGCCAGCAGCCCCAGGACCGAGGGTGCAACTAATGAAAAACTGTTTTTT.

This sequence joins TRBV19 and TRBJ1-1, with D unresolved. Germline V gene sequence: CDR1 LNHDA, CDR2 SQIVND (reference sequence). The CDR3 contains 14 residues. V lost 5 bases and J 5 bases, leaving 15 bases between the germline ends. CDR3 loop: CASSPQHLRTEAFF. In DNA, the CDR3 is TGTGCCAGTAGTCCCCAACACTTGAGGACTGAAGCTTTCTTT.

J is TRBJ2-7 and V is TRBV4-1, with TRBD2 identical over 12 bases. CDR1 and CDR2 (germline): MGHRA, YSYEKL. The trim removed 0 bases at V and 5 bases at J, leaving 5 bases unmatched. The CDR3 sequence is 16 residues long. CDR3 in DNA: TGCGCCAGCAGCCAAGAAGGACTAGCGGGGAATAACGAGCAGTACTTC. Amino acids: CASSQEGLAGNNEQYF.

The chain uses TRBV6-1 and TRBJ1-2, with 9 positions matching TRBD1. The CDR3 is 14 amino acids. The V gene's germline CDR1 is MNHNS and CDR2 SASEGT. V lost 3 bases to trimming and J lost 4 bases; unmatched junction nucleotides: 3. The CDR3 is CASSEDRGTYGYTF. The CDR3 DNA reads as TGTGCCAGCAGTGAGGACAGGGGAACCTATGGCTACACCTTC.

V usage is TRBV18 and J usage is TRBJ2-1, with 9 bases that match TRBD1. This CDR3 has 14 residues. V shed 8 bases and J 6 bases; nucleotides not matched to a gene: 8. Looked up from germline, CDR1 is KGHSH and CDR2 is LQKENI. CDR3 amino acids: CASTSGQGFNEQFF. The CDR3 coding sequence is TGTGCCAGCACATCGGGACAGGGATTCAATGAGCAGTTCTTC.

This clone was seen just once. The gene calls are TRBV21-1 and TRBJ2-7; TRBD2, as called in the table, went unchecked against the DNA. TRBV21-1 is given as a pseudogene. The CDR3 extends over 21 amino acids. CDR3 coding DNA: TGTGCCAGCAGCACATCTATGGCGGCGATAGCGCGGAAGACCGTCTCCTACGAGCAGTACTTC. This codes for CASSTSMAAIARKTVSYEQYF.

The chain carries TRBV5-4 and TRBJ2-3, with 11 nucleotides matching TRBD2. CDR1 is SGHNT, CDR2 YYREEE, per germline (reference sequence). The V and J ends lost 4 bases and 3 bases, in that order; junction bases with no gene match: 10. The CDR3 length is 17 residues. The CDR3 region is CASSLKLAGENTDTQYF. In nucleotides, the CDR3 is TGTGCCAGCAGCCTTAAACTAGCGGGAGAAAATACAGATACGCAGTATTTT.